This TCR beta chain was identified during a study of blood T cell repertoires in COVID-19. Germline lookup yields CDR1 LNHDA and CDR2 SQIVND (reference sequence). Trimming removed 1 base at V and 10 bases at J, with 11 bases between. This CDR3 has 13 residues. Using immunoSEQ multiplex PCR, the repertoire was profiled, and TCRdb retains in-frame clones only, with some absent. Of around 260,000 clones in the sample, around 86% were seen once. This clone has just one count. The gene calls are TRBV19 and TRBJ2-1; a weak D match, TRBD2 (6 bases). The specimen sequenced was peripheral blood. The origin of this receptor is an older woman with COVID-19, enrolled during active disease. The CDR3, as DNA: TGTGCCAGTAGTATAGTTCGGCTAGCGGAGCAGTTCTTC. Translation gives CASSIVRLAEQFF.